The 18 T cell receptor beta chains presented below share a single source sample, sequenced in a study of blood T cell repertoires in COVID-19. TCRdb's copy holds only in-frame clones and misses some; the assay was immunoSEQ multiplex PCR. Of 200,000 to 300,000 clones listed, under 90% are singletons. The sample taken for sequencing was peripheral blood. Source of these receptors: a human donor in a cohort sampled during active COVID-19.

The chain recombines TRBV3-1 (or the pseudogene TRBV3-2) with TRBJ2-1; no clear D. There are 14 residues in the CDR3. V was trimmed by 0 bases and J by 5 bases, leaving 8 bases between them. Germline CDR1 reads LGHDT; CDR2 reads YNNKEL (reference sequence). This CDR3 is CASSQDLQHNEQFF. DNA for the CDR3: TGTGCCAGCAGCCAAGATCTACAGCACAATGAGCAGTTCTTC.

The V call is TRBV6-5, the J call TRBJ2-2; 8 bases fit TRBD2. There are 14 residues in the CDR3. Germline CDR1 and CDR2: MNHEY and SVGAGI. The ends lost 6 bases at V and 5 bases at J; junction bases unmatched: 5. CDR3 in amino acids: CASSGLAGTGELFF. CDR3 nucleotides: TGTGCCAGCAGCGGACTAGCCGGTACCGGGGAGCTGTTTTTT.

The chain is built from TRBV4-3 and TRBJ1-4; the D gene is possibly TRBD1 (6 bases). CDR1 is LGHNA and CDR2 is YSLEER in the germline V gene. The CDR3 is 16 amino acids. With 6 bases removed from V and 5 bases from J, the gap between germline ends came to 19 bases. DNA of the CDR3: TGCGCCAGCAGTCCGACCTCACAGGGAAGGAATGAAAAACTGTTTTTT. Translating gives CASSPTSQGRNEKLFF.

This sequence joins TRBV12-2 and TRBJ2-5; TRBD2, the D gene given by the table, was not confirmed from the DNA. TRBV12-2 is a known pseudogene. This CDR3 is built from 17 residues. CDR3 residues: CASRSRSGELTQETQYF. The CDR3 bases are TGTGCAAGTCGCTCCCGTTCGGGGGAGTTGACCCAAGAGACCCAGTACTTC.

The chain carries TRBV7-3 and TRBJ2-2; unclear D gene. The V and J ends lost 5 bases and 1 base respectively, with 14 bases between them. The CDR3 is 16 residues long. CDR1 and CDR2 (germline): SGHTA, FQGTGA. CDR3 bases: TGTGCCAGCAGCCCGTCAGTTAGACAGAACACCGGGGAGCTGTTTTTT. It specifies CASSPSVRQNTGELFF.

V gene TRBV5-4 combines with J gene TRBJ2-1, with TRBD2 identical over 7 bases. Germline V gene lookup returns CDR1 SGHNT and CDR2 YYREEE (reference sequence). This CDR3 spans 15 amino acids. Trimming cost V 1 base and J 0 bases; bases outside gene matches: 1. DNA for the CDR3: TGTGCCAGCAGCTTGCCTAGCGGCTCCTACAATGAGCAGTTCTTC. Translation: CASSLPSGSYNEQFF.

The CDR3 spells CSVEGGGQGYEQYF. DNA of the CDR3: TGCAGCGTTGAAGGGGGGGGACAGGGCTACGAGCAGTACTTC. This rearrangement joins TRBV29-1 to TRBJ2-7, with 9 bases aligning to TRBD1. The junction had 4 bases not matched to a gene; V was cut back by 1 base and J by 3 bases. The CDR3 runs 14 residues. Per the germline V gene, CDR1 is SQVTM and CDR2 is ANQGSEA.

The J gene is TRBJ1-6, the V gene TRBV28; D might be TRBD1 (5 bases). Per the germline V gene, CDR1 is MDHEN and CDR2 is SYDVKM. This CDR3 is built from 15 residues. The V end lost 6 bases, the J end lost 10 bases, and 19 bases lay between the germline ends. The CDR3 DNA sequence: TGTGCCAGCAGCACTCCTGGGGGGAAGGCCTCACCCCTCCACTTT. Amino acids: CASSTPGGKASPLHF. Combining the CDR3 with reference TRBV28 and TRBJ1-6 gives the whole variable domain DVKVTQSSRYLVKRTGEKVFLECVQDMDHENMFWYRQDPGLGLRLIYFSYDVKMKEKGDIPEGYSVSREKKERFSLILESASTNQTSMYLCASSTPGGKASPLHFGNGTRLTVT.

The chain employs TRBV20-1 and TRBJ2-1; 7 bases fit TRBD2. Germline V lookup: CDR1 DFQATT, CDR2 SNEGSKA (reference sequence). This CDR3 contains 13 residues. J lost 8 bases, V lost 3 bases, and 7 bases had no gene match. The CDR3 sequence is CSASPAGVHEQFF. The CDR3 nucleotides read TGCAGTGCTAGTCCCGCGGGAGTCCATGAGCAGTTCTTC.

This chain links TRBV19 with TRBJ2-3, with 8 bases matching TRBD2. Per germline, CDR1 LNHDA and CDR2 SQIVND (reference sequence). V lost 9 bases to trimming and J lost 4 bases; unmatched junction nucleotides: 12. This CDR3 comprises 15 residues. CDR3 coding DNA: TGTGCCAGCGGGGGGGGACTAGAATATGCAGATACGCAGTATTTT. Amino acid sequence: CASGGGLEYADTQYF.

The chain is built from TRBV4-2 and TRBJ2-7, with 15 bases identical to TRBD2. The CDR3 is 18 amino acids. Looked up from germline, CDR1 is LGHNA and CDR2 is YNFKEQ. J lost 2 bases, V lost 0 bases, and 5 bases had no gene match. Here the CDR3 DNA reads TGTGCCAGCAGCCAAGACCCCGGACTAGCGGGAGGGCCCTACGAGCAGTACTTC. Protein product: CASSQDPGLAGGPYEQYF.

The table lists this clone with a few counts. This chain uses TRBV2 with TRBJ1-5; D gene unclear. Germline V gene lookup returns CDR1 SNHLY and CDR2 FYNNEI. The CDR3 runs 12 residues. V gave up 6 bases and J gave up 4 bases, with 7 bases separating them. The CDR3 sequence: CASRGTNQPQHF. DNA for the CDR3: TGTGCCAGCAGGGGCACGAATCAGCCCCAGCATTTT.

The CDR3 sequence is CASRPPGLAGAYTDTQYF. CDR3 bases: TGTGCCAGCAGGCCACCGGGACTAGCGGGGGCATACACAGATACGCAGTATTTT. The chain recombines TRBV28 with TRBJ2-3, with 14 bases matching TRBD2. The V gene's germline CDR1 is MDHEN and CDR2 SYDVKM. CDR3 length: 18 residues. V dropped 6 bases and J dropped 2; count of bases not matched to a gene: 10.

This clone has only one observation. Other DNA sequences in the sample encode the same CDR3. The chain's CDR3 is CASSGRDRGSYEQYF. CDR3 sequence (DNA): TGTGCCAGCAGCGGCCGGGACAGGGGATCCTACGAGCAGTACTTC. V gene TRBV7-2 combines with J gene TRBJ2-7, with 10 bases lining up with TRBD1. J gave up 1 base and V 5 bases, and 5 bases lay outside the gene matches. The CDR3 is 15 amino acids. The germline V gene has CDR1 SGHTA and CDR2 FQGNSA.

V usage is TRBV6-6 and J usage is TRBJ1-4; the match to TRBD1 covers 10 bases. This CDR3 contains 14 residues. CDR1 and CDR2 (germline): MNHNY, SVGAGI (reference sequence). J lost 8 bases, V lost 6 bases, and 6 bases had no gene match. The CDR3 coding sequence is TGTGCCAGCAGACCGGGACAGGGGTACGAAAAACTGTTTTTT. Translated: CASRPGQGYEKLFF.

CDR3 coding DNA: TGTGCCAGCAGTTACCAGGGACTAGCGGGTGGTGAGCAGTTCTTC. It codes for CASSYQGLAGGEQFF. This rearrangement joins TRBV6-5 to TRBJ2-1; 12 bases match TRBD2. CDR3 length: 15 amino acids. Germline CDR1 reads MNHEY; CDR2 reads SVGAGI. V gave up 2 bases and J gave up 9 bases; unmatched junction bases: 5.

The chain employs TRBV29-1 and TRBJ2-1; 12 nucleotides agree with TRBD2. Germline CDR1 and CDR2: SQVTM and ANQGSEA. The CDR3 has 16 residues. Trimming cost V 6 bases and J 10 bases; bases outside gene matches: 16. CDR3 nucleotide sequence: TGCAGCGTCCCGAAGACTAGCGGGAGTAGCCCCGGCGAGCAGTTCTTC. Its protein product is CSVPKTSGSSPGEQFF.

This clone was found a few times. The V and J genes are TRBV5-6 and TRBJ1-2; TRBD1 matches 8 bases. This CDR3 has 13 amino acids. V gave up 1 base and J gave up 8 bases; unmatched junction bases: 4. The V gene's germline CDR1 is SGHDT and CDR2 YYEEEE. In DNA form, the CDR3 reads TGTGCCAGCAGCTTGCAGGGGGCAAGAGGCTACACCTTC. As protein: CASSLQGARGYTF. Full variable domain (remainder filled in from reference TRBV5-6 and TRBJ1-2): DAGVTQSPTHLIKTRGQQVTLRCSPKSGHDTVSWYQQALGQGPQFIFQYYEEEERQRGNFPDRFSGHQFPNYSSELNVNALLLGDSALYLCASSLQGARGYTFGSGTRLTVV.